The clone carrying this T cell receptor beta chain was observed many times. The antigen is undetermined. Trimming took off 3 bases at V and 2 bases at J, with 10 bases between the two ends. Per germline, CDR1 SEHNR and CDR2 FQNEAQ (reference sequence). The CDR3 loop spans 14 amino acids. This sample is drawn from a study of T cells in Graves' hyperthyroidism and ophthalmopathy. RNA transcripts yielded amplified TCR beta CDR3 regions. HTBI primers were used for first-round RT-PCR of the TCR CDR3. Each CDR3 protein is one row after TCRdb ran MiXCR on the multiplex PCR reads. The sample holds a few hundred thousand distinct CDR3 sequences, roughly 13% seen once. Overall study results and limits: Ophthalmopathy could be told apart from stable hyperthyroidism with a 13 V-J model.

PBMCs were collected from a roughly 10 ml volume of fresh peripheral blood. The source is a man aged 25-45 years with Graves' hyperthyroidism that later progressed to Graves' ophthalmopathy. The V call is TRBV7-9, the J call TRBJ1-2; no clear D gene. Material: blood. Here the CDR3 reads CASSLSDGNYGYTF. CDR3 bases: TGTGCCAGCAGCTTGTCTGACGGAAACTATGGCTACACCTTC.